This T cell receptor (beta chain) is from a study of cytotoxic CD8 clonotypes in ibrutinib-treated CLL. Profiling relied on immunoSEQ multiplex PCR, and the TCRdb table lists in-frame clones only, not all of them. The data hold a few hundred thousand clones, with about 80% observed a single time. The TCR was taken from a human donor with chronic lymphocytic leukemia. The sample here was PBMCs, taken before ibrutinib treatment.

In DNA, the CDR3 is TGTGCCAGCAGCTTAGCCTACCGTAGTGGGGGGGGACAGTACTTC. Protein sequence: CASSLAYRSGGGQYF. The V call is TRBV7-2, the J call TRBJ2-5, with 7 nucleotides matching TRBD2. Germline loops: CDR1 SGHTA, CDR2 FQGNSA. There are 15 residues in the CDR3. J was trimmed by 11 bases and V by 0 bases; bases with no gene match: 12.